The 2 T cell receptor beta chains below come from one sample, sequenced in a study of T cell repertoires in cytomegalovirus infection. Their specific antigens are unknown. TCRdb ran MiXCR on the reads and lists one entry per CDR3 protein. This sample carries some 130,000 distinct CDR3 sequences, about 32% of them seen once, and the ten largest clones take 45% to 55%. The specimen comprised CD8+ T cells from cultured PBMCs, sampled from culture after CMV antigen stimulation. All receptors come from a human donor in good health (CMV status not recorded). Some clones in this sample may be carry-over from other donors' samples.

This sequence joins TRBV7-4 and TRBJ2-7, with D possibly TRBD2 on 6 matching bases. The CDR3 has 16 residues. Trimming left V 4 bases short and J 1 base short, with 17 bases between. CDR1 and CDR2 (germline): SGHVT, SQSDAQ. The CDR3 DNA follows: TGTGCCAGCAGCTCCCCCTCGGTAGCGGAGTCCTACGAGCAGTACTTC. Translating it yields CASSSPSVAESYEQYF.

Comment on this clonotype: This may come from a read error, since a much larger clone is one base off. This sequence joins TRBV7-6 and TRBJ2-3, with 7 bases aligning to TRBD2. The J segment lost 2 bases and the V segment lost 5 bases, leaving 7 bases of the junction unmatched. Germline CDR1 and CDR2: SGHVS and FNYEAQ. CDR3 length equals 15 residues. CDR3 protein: CASSDGGTYTDTQYF. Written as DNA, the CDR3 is TGTGCCAGCAGCGACGGGGGGACTTACACAGATACGCAGTATTTT.